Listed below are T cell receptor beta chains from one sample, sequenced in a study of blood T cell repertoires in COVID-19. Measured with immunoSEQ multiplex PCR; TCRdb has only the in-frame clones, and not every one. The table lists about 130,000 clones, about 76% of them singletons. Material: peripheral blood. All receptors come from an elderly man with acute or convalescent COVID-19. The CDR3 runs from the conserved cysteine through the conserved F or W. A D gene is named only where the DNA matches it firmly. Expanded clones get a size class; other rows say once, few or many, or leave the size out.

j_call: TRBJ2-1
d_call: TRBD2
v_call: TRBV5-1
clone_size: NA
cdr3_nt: TGCGCCAGCGGAACTAGCGGGGGGAGCTACAATGAGCAGTTCTTC
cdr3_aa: CASGTSGGSYNEQFF

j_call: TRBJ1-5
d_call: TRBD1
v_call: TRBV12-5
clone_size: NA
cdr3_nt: TGTGCTAGTGGTTTGGGGACGACAGGGGGCGGTCAGCCCCAGCATTTT
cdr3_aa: CASGLGTTGGGQPQHF

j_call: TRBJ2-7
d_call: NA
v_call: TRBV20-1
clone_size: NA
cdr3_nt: TGCAGTGCTAGTGTTGGGGGGGCATCCTACGAGCAGTACTTC
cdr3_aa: CSASVGGASYEQYF

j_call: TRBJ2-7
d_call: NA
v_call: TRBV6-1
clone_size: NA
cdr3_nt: TGTGCCAGCAGTGAAGTGCCGTCGGTGAGCTCCTACGAGCAGTACTTC
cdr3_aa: CASSEVPSVSSYEQYF

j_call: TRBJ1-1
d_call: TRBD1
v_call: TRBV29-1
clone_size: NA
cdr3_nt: TGCAGCGTTGGCCGGACCGGGACAGGGGGTATGGCTTTCTTT
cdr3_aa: CSVGRTGTGGMAFF

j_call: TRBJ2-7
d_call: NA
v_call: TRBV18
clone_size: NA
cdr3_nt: TGTGCCAGCTCACCACCGTCTATTTACGAGCAGTACTTC
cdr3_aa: CASSPPSIYEQYF

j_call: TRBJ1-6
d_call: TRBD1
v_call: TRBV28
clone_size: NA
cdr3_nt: TGTGCCAGCTCGGGACAGGGTAGGCCACCCCTCCACTTT
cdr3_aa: CASSGQGRPPLHF

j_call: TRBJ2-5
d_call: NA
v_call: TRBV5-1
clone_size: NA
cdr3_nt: TGCGCCAGCAGCGGCGGACTAATTCAAGAGACCCAGTACTTC
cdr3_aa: CASSGGLIQETQYF

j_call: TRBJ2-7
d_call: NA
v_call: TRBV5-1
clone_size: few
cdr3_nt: TGCGCCAGCAGCTTGCAGGGTTACGAGCAGTACTTC
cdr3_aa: CASSLQGYEQYF

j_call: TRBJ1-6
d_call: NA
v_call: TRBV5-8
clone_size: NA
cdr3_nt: TGTGCCAGCAGCTGGGGGACCCCCGGGAGCTCCTATAATTCACCCCTCCACTTT
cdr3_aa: CASSWGTPGSSYNSPLHF

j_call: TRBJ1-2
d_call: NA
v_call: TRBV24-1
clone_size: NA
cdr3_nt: TGTGCCACCAGTGGGAACCAGGGAAAATATGGCTACACCTTC
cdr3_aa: CATSGNQGKYGYTF

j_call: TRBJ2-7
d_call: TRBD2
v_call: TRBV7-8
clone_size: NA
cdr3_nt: TGTGCCAGCAGCTTCGCCGGACTAGAGAACGAGCAGTACTTC
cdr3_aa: CASSFAGLENEQYF

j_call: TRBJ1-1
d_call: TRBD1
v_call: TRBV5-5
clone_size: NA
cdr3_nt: TGTGCCAGCAGCTGGGCTACGACAGGGCCCACTGAAGCTTTCTTT
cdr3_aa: CASSWATTGPTEAFF

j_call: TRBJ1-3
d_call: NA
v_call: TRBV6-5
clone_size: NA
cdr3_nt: TGTGCCAGCAGTTACTCTTTCGGGATAGCTGGAAACACCATATATTTT
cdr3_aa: CASSYSFGIAGNTIYF

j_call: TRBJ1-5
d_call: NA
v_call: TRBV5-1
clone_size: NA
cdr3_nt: TGCGCCAGCAGCCCGTCAGGGGGCAATCAGCCCCAGCATTTT
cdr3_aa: CASSPSGGNQPQHF

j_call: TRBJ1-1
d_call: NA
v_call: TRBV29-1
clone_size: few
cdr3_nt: TGCAGCGTTGGACAGCTGAGCACTGAAGCTTTCTTT
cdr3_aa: CSVGQLSTEAFF

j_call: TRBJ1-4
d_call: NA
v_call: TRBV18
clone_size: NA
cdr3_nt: TGTGCCAGCTCCGCGACAGGATCTAATGAAAAACTGTTTTTT
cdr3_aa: CASSATGSNEKLFF

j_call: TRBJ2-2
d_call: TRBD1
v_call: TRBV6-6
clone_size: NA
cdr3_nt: TGTGCCAGCAGCCGACAGGGCGGTGGAGCTCAGGCCGGGGAGCTGTTTTTT
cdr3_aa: CASSRQGGGAQAGELFF

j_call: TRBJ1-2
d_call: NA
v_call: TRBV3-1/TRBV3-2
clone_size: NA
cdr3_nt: TGTGCCAGCAGCCAAGGACAGGAAAACTATGGCTACACCTTC
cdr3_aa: CASSQGQENYGYTF

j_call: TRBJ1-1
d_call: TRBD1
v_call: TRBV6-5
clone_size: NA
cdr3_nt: TGTGCCAGCAAGCCGACAGGGGGCGGGACTGAAGCTTTCTTT
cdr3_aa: CASKPTGGGTEAFF

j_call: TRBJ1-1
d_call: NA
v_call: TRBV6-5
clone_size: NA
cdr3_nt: TGTGCCAGCAGTTTAGGGTACAGGTCGAACACTGAAGCTTTCTTT
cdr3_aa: CASSLGYRSNTEAFF

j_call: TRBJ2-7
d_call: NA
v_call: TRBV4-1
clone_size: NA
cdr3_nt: TGCGCCAGCAGCCACCCCGGGGTTTACAGCTCCTACGAGCAGTACTTC
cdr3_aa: CASSHPGVYSSYEQYF

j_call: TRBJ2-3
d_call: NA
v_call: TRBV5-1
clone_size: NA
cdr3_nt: TGCGCCAGCAGCAGAACTAGCACAGATACGCAGTATTTT
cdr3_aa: CASSRTSTDTQYF

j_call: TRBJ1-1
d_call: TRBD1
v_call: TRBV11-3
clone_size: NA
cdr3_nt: TGTGCCAGCAGTCCAGGGGGGCGCACTGAAGCTTTCTTT
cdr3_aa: CASSPGGRTEAFF

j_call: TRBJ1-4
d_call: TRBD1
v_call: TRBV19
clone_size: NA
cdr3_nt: TGTGCCAGTAGTATAAGTCTCGGGACAGCGGGTGAAAAACTGTTTTTT
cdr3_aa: CASSISLGTAGEKLFF

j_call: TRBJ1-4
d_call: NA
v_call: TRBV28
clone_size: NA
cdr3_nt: TGTGCCAGCGGCTGGTCGGAAAAACTGTTTTTT
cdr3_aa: CASGWSEKLFF

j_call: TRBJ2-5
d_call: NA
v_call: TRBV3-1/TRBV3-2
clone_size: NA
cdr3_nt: TGTGCCAGCAGGGAGATCGGGACAAAAGAGACCCAGTACTTC
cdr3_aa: CASREIGTKETQYF

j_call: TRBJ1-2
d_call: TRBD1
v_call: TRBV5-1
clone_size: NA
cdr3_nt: TGCGCCAGCAGCTGGGGACAGGTGGCCATTGGCTACACCTTC
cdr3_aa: CASSWGQVAIGYTF

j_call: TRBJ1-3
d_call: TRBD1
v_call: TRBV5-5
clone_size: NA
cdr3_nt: TGTGCCAGCAGCCCCAGGGGGCAGGCTGGAAACACCATATATTTT
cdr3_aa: CASSPRGQAGNTIYF

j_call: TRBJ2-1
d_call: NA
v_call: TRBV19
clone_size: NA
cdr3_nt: TGTGCCAGTAGTTCCAGGGTCCAGGAGCAGTTCTTC
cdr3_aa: CASSSRVQEQFF

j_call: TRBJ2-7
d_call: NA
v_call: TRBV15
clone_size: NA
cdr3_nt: TGTGCCACGTCACTAAGGAGGGACGACGAGCAGTACTTC
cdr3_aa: CATSLRRDDEQYF